This T cell receptor (beta chain) originates from a study of T-cell reconstitution after alpha-beta-depleted transplantation in children. In its sample, this clonotype was seen many times. For TCRbeta, the library was prepared with unique molecular identifiers. In TCRdb, the PCR reads were re-called with MiXCR into one record per CDR3 protein. The profile shows fewer than 95,000 distinct CDR3 sequences, 12% of them singletons. This CDR3 contains 17 residues. The germline V gene encodes CDR1 DFQATT and CDR2 SNEGSKA (reference sequence). With V trimmed by 1 base and J by 0 bases, 5 bases remained unmatched.

This receptor was taken from a human donor who donated a stem cell graft to a child with inherited bone marrow failure. This chain joins TRBV20-1 and TRBJ2-1; 11 nucleotides align to TRBD2. The material sequenced was PBMCs from the stem cell graft donor, taken from the stem cell graft. The CDR3 here is CSARGVGLAVSYNEQFF. The CDR3 DNA follows: TGCAGTGCTAGAGGGGTGGGACTAGCGGTCTCCTACAATGAGCAGTTCTTC.